This TCR beta chain originates from a study of blood T cells in healthy people across ages. Trimming at V came to 6 bases and at J to 4 bases, leaving 13 bases not matched to a gene. Germline V gene sequence: CDR1 ENHRY, CDR2 SYGVKD. CDR3 length equals 16 residues. PCR was performed a second time for about 6 to 12 cycles using a sample-barcoded 5' primer and a J-beta primer mix. A template-switch adaptor containing 12 random nucleotides labeled each cDNA molecule. TCRdb redid the calling of the 5' RACE reads with MiXCR, one entry per CDR3 protein. Of about 840,000 distinct CDR3 sequences listed, under 35% were seen once; the top ten hold roughly a tenth. These data were likewise used in another study, on T cells of mothers and their children. That study adds: A handful of children and their three healthy Caucasian mothers were the donors.

The clonotype originates from a woman aged 40 to 50 in good health. The chain has TRBV10-3 and TRBJ2-7, with 9 bases matching TRBD1. Material for sequencing was blood. CDR3 DNA sequence: TGTGCCATCAGATCCACAATTACGGGACAGGGTTACGAGCAGTACTTC. Its translation is CAIRSTITGQGYEQYF.